This T cell receptor beta chain was sequenced in a study of T cells in Graves' hyperthyroidism and ophthalmopathy. Study outcomes and limitations: Patients with ophthalmopathy were separated from those with stable hyperthyroidism by a 13 V-J model. In validation, the model predicted ophthalmopathy. These predictions came a median about 6.2 months before onset.

Trimming took off 7 bases at V and 2 bases at J, with 10 bases between the two ends. Germline CDR1 is DFQATT and CDR2 is SNEGSKA (reference sequence). This CDR3 has 12 residues. The cohort's ophthalmopathy patients, a group with duration under 3 months, had a Clinical Activity Score of at least 3 and a NOSPECS grade of at least 4. There were TCR beta CDR3 regions amplified from RNA transcripts. The HTBI set primed first-round TCR CDR3 RT-PCR. MiXCR, applied by TCRdb to the multiplex PCR reads, yields one record per CDR3 protein. Of roughly 350,000 distinct CDR3 sequences listed, more than 12% are singletons. There are many counts of this clonotype. As yet, its antigen is unknown.

The sequenced sample consisted of blood. This sequence originates from a woman younger than 45 with Graves' ophthalmopathy. The chain is built from TRBV20-1 and TRBJ2-3; D is uncertain. The CDR3 sequence is CSVGQITDTQYF. In DNA, the CDR3 is TGCAGTGTTGGGCAGATCACAGATACGCAGTATTTT.